The text below deals with one T cell receptor beta chain. The sample originates from a study of technical replicates of blood from a few donors. CDR3 size: 16 residues. Germline CDR1 SEHNR, CDR2 FQNEAQ (reference sequence). Trimming left V 5 bases short and J 4 bases short, with 18 bases between. Profiling relied on immunoSEQ multiplex PCR, and the TCRdb table lists in-frame clones only, not all of them. The sample comprises 45,000 to 50,000 clones, about 94% of which are singletons, and around 4% rests with the top ten. This receptor was identified in a human donor in good health. Some clones in this sample may be carry-over from other donors' samples. This chain connects TRBV7-9 to TRBJ1-3; D gene uncertain. Sequences were obtained from PBMCs. The CDR3 nucleotides read TGTGCCAGCAGCCTAGGAGGGTGGCTGTCCGGAAACACCATATATTTT. Amino acids: CASSLGGWLSGNTIYF.